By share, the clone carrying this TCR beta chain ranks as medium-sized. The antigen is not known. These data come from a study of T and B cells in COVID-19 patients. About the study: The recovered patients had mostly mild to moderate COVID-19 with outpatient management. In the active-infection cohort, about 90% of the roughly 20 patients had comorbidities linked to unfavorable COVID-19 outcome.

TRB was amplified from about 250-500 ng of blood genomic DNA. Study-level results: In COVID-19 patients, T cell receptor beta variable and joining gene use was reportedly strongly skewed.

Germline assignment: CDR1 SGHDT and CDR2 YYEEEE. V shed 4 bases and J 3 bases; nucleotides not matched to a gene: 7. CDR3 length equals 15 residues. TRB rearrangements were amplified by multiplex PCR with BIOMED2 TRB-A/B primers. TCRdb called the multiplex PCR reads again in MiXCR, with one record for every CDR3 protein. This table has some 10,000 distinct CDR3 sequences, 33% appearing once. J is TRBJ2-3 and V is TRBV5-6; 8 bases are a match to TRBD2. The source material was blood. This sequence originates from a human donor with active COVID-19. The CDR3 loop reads CASSLSGDGTDTQYF. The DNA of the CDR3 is TGTGCCAGCAGCCTTAGCGGGGACGGGACAGATACGCAGTATTTT.